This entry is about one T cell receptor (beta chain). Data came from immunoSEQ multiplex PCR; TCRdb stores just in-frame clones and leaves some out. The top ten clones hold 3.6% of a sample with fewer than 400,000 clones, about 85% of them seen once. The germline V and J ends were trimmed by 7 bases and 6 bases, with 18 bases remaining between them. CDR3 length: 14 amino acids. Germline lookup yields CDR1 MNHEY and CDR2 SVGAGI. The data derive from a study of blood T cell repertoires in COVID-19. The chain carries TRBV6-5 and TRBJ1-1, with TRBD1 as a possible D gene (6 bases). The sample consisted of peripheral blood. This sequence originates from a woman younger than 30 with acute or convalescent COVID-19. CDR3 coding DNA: TGTGCCAGCACCGACGTGGGGGCTAGATCTGAAGCTTTCTTT. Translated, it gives CASTDVGARSEAFF.